The clone carrying this TCR beta chain was seen just once. Its antigen is unknown. This sample is part of a study of early stage breast cancer tumors. As for the study in general: Of around 15 invasive breast tumors, 11 to 12 were hormone receptor-positive, HER2-negative.

The CDR3 is 14 amino acids. Looked up from germline, CDR1 is MNHNS and CDR2 is SASEGT. Between the trimmed V and J ends, which lost 6 bases and 3 bases, there was a span of 12 bases. Blood replicates held 0.5 ug DNA, tumor or normal breast roughly 1.5 ug, two each. Method: immunoSEQ multiplex PCR; TCRdb's copy keeps in-frame clones and lacks some. The sample has about 21,000 clones; 60% to 85% are singletons. The study, taken as a whole, reports: Comparing each tissue with blood distinguished tumor from normal in most of the 16 patients.

This rearrangement joins TRBV6-1 to TRBJ1-5, with D perhaps matching TRBD1 (5 bases). The clonotype originates from a person aged 55 to 69 with breast cancer. Sequenced: blood. The CDR3 DNA is TGTGCCAGCAGGTTCGACAGCCCCAATCAGCCCCAGCATTTT. Its protein is CASRFDSPNQPQHF.